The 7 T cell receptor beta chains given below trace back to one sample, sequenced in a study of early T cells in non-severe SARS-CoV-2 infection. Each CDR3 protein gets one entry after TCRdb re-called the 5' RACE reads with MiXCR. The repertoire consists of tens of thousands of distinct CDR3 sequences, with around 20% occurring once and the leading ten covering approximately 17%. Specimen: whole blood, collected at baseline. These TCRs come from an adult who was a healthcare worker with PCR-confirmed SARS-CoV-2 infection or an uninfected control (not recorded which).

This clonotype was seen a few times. The CDR3 sequence: CASSEQGTQGGELFF. CDR3 bases: TGTGCCAGTAGTGAACAGGGAACCCAAGGCGGGGAGCTGTTTTTT. This rearrangement joins TRBV19 to TRBJ2-2, with D possibly being TRBD1 (6 bases). Per the germline V gene, CDR1 is LNHDA and CDR2 is SQIVND (reference sequence). The CDR3 totals 15 residues. V shed 5 bases and J shed 7 bases, with 17 bases lying between them.

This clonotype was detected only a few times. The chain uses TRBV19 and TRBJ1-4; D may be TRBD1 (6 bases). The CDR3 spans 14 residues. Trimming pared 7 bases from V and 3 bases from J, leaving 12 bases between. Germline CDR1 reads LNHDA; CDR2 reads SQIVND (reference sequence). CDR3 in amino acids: CASMEGGANEKLFF. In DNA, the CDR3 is TGTGCCAGTATGGAAGGGGGAGCTAATGAAAAACTGTTTTTT.

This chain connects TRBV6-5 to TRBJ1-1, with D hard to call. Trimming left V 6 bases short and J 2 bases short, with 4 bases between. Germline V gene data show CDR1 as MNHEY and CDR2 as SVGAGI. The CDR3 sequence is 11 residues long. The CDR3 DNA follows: TGTGCCAGCAGACGCAACACTGAAGCTTTCTTT. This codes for CASRRNTEAFF.

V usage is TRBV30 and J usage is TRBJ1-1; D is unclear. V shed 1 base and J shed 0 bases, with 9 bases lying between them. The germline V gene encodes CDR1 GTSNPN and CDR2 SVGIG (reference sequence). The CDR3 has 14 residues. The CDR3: CAWSGPSVNTEAFF. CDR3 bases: TGTGCCTGGAGTGGCCCATCTGTGAACACTGAAGCTTTCTTT.

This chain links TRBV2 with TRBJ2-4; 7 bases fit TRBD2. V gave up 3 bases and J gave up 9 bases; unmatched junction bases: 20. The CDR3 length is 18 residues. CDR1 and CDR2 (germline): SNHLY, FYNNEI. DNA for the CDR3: TGTGCCAGCAGTGAGCCCGGCAGTGGGGGGGACTCGCAACGCATTCAGTACTTC. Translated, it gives CASSEPGSGGDSQRIQYF.

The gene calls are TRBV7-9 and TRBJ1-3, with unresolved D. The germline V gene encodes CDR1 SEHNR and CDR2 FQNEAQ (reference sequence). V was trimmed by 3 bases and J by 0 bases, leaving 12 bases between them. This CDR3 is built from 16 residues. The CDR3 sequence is CASSFLTPNSGNTIYF. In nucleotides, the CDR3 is TGTGCCAGCAGCTTTCTCACCCCTAACTCTGGAAACACCATATATTTT.

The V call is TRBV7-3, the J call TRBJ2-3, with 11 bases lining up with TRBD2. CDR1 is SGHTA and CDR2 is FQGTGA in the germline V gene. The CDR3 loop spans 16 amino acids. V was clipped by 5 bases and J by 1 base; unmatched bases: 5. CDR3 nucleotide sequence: TGTGCCAGCAGCATGACTAGCGGGGTAGGCACAGATACGCAGTATTTT. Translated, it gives CASSMTSGVGTDTQYF.